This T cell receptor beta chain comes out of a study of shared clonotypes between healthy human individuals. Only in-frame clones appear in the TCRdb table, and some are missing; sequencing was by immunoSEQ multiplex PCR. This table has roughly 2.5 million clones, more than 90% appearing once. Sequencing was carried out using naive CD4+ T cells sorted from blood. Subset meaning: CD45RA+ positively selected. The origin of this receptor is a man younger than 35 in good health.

DNA of the CDR3: TGTGCCAGCAGCAGGGAGGGATTGAATGAGCAGTTCTTC. This encodes CASSREGLNEQFF. The J gene is TRBJ2-1, the V gene TRBV2; 7 positions match TRBD2. This CDR3 spans 13 amino acids. The V gene end was trimmed by 6 bases and the J gene end by 7 bases; junction bases not matched to a gene: 6. Per the germline V gene, CDR1 is SNHLY and CDR2 is FYNNEI.